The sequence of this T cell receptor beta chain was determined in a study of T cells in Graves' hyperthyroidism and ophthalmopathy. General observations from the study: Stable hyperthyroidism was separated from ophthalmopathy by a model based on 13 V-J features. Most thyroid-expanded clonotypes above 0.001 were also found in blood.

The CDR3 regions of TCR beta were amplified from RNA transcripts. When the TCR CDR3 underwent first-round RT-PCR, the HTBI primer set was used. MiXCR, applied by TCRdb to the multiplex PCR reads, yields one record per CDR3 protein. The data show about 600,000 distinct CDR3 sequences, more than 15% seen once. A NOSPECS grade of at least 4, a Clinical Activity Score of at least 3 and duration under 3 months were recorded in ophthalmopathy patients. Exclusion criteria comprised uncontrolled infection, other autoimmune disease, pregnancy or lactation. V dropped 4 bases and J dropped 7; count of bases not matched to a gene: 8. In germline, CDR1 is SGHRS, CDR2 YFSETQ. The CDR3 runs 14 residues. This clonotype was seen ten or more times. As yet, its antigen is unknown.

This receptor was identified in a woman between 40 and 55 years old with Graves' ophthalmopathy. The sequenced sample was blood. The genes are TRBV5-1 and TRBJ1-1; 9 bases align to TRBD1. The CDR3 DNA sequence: TGCGCCAGCAGCCGGACAGGGGATCCACTTGAAGCTTTCTTT. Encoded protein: CASSRTGDPLEAFF.